The T cell receptor beta chain under discussion was sequenced for a study of CD8 T cells in Susac syndrome. The wider study: Active disease was present in over 5 of the sequenced Susac syndrome patients, whereas roughly 8 of them were in remission. At the time their blood was drawn, patients with Susac syndrome were either therapy-naive, on corticosteroids (with some of them also receiving intravenous immunoglobulin), or on intravenous immunoglobulin alone.

The CDR3 is 15 residues long. V lost 4 bases and J lost 4, with 14 bases in between. From blood CD8+ and CD4+ T cells, TCR beta sequences were generated. Random hexamers were used to reverse transcribe an amount of about 0.45 to 1 ug RNA. immunoSEQ multiplex PCR amplified TCR beta CDR3 across 54 Vbeta, 13 Jbeta. MiXCR, run by TCRdb on the immunoSEQ multiplex PCR reads, gives a single entry per CDR3 protein. Among 95,000 to 150,000 distinct CDR3 sequences, around 94% were seen once, and the ten largest hold around 0.21%. The specimen sequenced was CD8+ T cells from PBMCs. The clonotype originates from a human donor with Susac syndrome. The chain employs TRBV12-3 or TRBV12-4 and TRBJ2-1; maybe TRBD1 (7 bases). CDR3 sequence: CASSSFRGDYNEQFF. The CDR3 DNA is TGTGCCAGCAGTTCCTTCAGGGGGGATTACAATGAGCAGTTCTTC.